Following are 28 T cell receptor beta chains from one sample sequenced in a study of human T cells and chemical hapten exposure. As to time point: patch test 2, 6 weeks after DPC sensitization. Treatment: therapeutic diphenylcyclopropenone sensitization with weekly scalp DPC. TCRdb used MiXCR to reprocess the RACE reads, holding one entry per CDR3 protein. The table records some 45,000 distinct CDR3 sequences, 8% to 9% of them present only once. The source was whole blood, collected in connection with sensitization to the hapten diphenylcyclopropenone (DPC). The receptors stem from a woman in her thirties or forties with alopecia areata. Some clones in this sample may be carry-over from other donors' samples.

About this clonotype itself: Possible read error: a much larger clone is one base away. The J gene is TRBJ2-3, the V gene TRBV4-1; 8 nucleotides agree with TRBD2. Germline loops: CDR1 MGHRA, CDR2 YSYEKL. The J segment lost 2 bases and the V segment lost 6 bases, leaving 10 bases of the junction unmatched. This CDR3 is built from 16 residues. For the CDR3, the DNA is TGCGCCAGCAGTGGCGGGGGGTGCCACTACACAGATACGCAGTATTTT. Amino acid sequence: CASSGGGCHYTDTQYF.

This clonotype showed up many times. The V gene is TRBV15, the J gene TRBJ2-1, with TRBD2 identical over 7 bases. The CDR3 sequence is 15 residues long. J gave up 9 bases and V 5 bases, and 13 bases lay outside the gene matches. CDR1 is LNHNV and CDR2 is YYDKDF in the germline V gene (reference sequence). CDR3 in DNA: TGTGCCACCAGCCCCCGCCGCGCGGGGGAGCGTGAGCAGTTCTTC. This gives the protein CATSPRRAGEREQFF.

This clonotype has ten or more counts. The genes are TRBV29-1 and TRBJ1-2; 9 bases align to TRBD1. Germline trimming cut 3 bases from V and 6 bases from J; bases unmatched to any gene: 8. Germline loops: CDR1 SQVTM, CDR2 ANQGSEA. The CDR3 is 14 residues long. The CDR3 nucleotides are TGCAGCGTTGACCCGGGACAGGGTTTGCATGGCTACACCTTC. Translated: CSVDPGQGLHGYTF.

This clonotype was detected ten times or more. This sequence joins TRBV5-1 and TRBJ1-2; D gene ambiguous. The V gene's germline CDR1 is SGHRS and CDR2 YFSETQ. The length of the CDR3 is 12 residues. V lost 3 bases to trimming and J lost 10 bases, with 13 bases between them. The CDR3 sequence is CASSSLGWSYTF. DNA for the CDR3: TGCGCCAGCAGCTCCTTAGGTTGGTCCTACACCTTC.

This clonotype has at least ten counts. The V call is TRBV7-2, the J call TRBJ1-1; D may be TRBD1 (5 bases). Trimming removed 7 bases at V and 4 bases at J, with 16 bases between. Per the germline V gene, CDR1 is SGHTA and CDR2 is FQGNSA. The CDR3 consists of 14 residues. Written as DNA, the CDR3 is TGTGCCAGCAACAGCCCCGGGGGTCCCACTGAAGCTTTCTTT. Its translation: CASNSPGGPTEAFF.

This clonotype has ten or more counts. This rearrangement joins TRBV27 to TRBJ1-5; D unresolved. V lost 3 bases, J lost 1 base, and 7 bases lay in between. Germline lookup yields CDR1 MNHEY and CDR2 SMNVEV (reference sequence). The CDR3 covers 14 residues. For the CDR3, the DNA is TGTGCCAGCAGTTTCCGGTCGAGCAATCAGCCCCAGCATTTT. Amino acid sequence: CASSFRSSNQPQHF.

There are a few counts of this clonotype. This chain links TRBV7-2 with TRBJ1-1; D gene ambiguous. Germline V gives CDR1 SGHTA, CDR2 FQGNSA. This CDR3 spans 13 amino acids. V was shortened by 8 bases and J by 2 bases, with 12 bases between the two germline ends. CDR3 in DNA: TGTGCCAGCGGCTCAACAGCTAACACTGAAGCTTTCTTT. Its protein is CASGSTANTEAFF.

This clonotype has at least ten counts. This chain joins TRBV7-2 and TRBJ1-1; TRBD1 aligns across 7 bases. From germline, CDR1 is SGHTA and CDR2 FQGNSA. The J segment lost 7 bases and the V segment lost 5 bases, leaving 10 bases of the junction unmatched. The CDR3 length is 14 residues. The CDR3 is CASSPLPGGVEAFF. The CDR3 coding sequence is TGTGCCAGCAGCCCGCTGCCAGGGGGGGTTGAAGCTTTCTTT.

This clonotype occurred a few times. DNA of the CDR3: TGCAGTGCTACAGTAAGGGTTATCGCCGGGGAGCTGTTTTTT. Amino acid sequence: CSATVRVIAGELFF. The chain joins TRBV20-1 to TRBJ2-2; D gene uncertain. CDR1 is DFQATT, CDR2 SNEGSKA, per germline (reference sequence). V lost 4 bases and J 6 bases, leaving 15 bases between the germline ends. This CDR3 is built from 14 residues.

This clonotype appeared many times. The chain employs TRBV3-1 and TRBJ1-4; 7 positions agree with TRBD1. CDR3 length: 16 residues. Germline assignment: CDR1 LGHDT and CDR2 YNNKEL (reference sequence). The V segment lost 2 bases and the J segment 4 bases; nucleotides outside the gene matches: 7. The CDR3 sequence: CASSQPGGKLNEKLFF. CDR3 DNA sequence: TGTGCCAGCAGCCAACCAGGGGGGAAACTTAATGAAAAACTGTTTTTT.

This clonotype was seen repeatedly, ten times or more. The rearrangement uses TRBV4-1 and TRBJ2-1, with D uncertain. The germline CDR1 and CDR2 sequences are MGHRA and YSYEKL. This CDR3 is built from 15 residues. The V end was cut by 3 bases, the J end by 5 bases, with 14 bases between. DNA of the CDR3: TGCGCCAGCAGCCAGTTCAGGACGGGTGACAATGAGCAGTTCTTC. This gives the protein CASSQFRTGDNEQFF.

The sample holds a few counts of this clonotype. The J gene is TRBJ2-7, the V gene TRBV5-1; D remains ambiguous. The CDR3 consists of 11 residues. Between the trimmed V and J ends, which lost 0 bases and 6 bases, there was a span of 4 bases. Germline V lookup: CDR1 SGHRS, CDR2 YFSETQ. The CDR3 spells CASSLGIEQYF. CDR3 DNA sequence: TGCGCCAGCAGCTTGGGGATCGAGCAGTACTTC.

This clonotype was seen many times. The chain recombines TRBV20-1 with TRBJ2-3; no clear D. The CDR3 sequence is 12 residues long. The germline V gene has CDR1 DFQATT and CDR2 SNEGSKA (reference sequence). Trimming removed 4 bases from V and 2 bases from J, with 7 bases in between. The CDR3 sequence is CSATRATDTQYF. Written as DNA, the CDR3 is TGCAGTGCTACTAGAGCCACAGATACGCAGTATTTT.

Many counts were recorded for this clonotype. This chain connects TRBV28 to TRBJ2-7; D is uncertain. Trimming took 2 bases from V and 6 from J, leaving 5 bases between them. The CDR3 length is 11 residues. Germline loops: CDR1 MDHEN, CDR2 SYDVKM. Written as DNA, the CDR3 is TGTGCCAGCAGTTTAGGGTTCGAGCAGTACTTC. It yields the protein CASSLGFEQYF.

This clonotype was seen repeatedly, ten times or more. The chain recombines TRBV29-1 with TRBJ2-7; D ambiguous. The germline V gene encodes CDR1 SQVTM and CDR2 ANQGSEA. The germline V and J ends were trimmed by 1 base and 3 bases, with 7 bases remaining between them. This CDR3 region has 12 residues. CDR3 residues: CSVEGRLYEQYF. The DNA for the CDR3 is TGCAGCGTTGAAGGCAGGCTCTACGAGCAGTACTTC.

This clonotype appeared many times. This chain uses TRBV12-3 or TRBV12-4 with TRBJ1-1, with D possibly TRBD1 on 5 matching bases. The CDR3 spans 12 residues. Trimming took 7 bases from V and 11 from J, leaving 17 bases between them. CDR3 loop: CASNLGTKGAFF. CDR3 sequence (DNA): TGTGCCAGCAACCTGGGGACGAAGGGGGCTTTCTTT.

This clonotype was seen repeatedly, ten times or more. This sequence joins TRBV5-1 and TRBJ1-5; D uncertain. The CDR3 runs 14 residues. V lost 0 bases, J lost 5 bases, and 9 bases lay in between. CDR1 and CDR2 from the germline V gene are SGHRS and YFSETQ. DNA for the CDR3: TGCGCCAGCAGCTTGGACAGCCACTATCAGCCCCAGCATTTT. Its translation: CASSLDSHYQPQHF.

This clonotype was found a few times. The CDR3 nucleotides are TGTGCCAGCATTCGGGGGGCCCCTAATCAGCCCCAGCATTTT. As protein: CASIRGAPNQPQHF. The V and J genes are TRBV21-1 and TRBJ1-5; the D segment call TRBD1 is taken from the table without a DNA check. TRBV21-1 is termed a pseudogene. The length of the CDR3 is 14 residues.

This clonotype has ten or more counts. J is TRBJ2-1 and V is TRBV5-1; perhaps TRBD1 as D (5 bases). The germline V gene has CDR1 SGHRS and CDR2 YFSETQ. V was cut by 0 bases and J by 2 bases, with 12 bases left in between. CDR3 length equals 16 residues. CDR3 protein: CASSLGGHGPYNEQFF. The CDR3 coding sequence is TGCGCCAGCAGCTTGGGTGGACACGGCCCCTACAATGAGCAGTTCTTC.

The rearrangement links TRBV10-2 to TRBJ1-4; D possibly corresponds to TRBD1 (5 bases). The V gene's germline CDR1 is WSHSY and CDR2 SAAADI. The CDR3 consists of 17 residues. V lost 0 bases to trimming and J lost 7 bases, with 18 bases between them. The CDR3 here is CASSESIGKGTSEKLFF. The DNA of the CDR3 is TGCGCCAGCAGTGAGTCAATTGGGAAGGGGACGAGTGAAAAACTGTTTTTT.

V gene TRBV20-1 combines with J gene TRBJ2-7, with TRBD1 matching over 9 bases. The CDR3 contains 15 residues. Germline V gene lookup returns CDR1 DFQATT and CDR2 SNEGSKA (reference sequence). V lost 3 bases to trimming and J lost 2 bases; unmatched junction nucleotides: 8. The CDR3 region is CSARLQGAKPYEQYF. The CDR3 DNA reads as TGCAGTGCTAGGTTACAGGGGGCGAAACCCTACGAGCAGTACTTC.

This clonotype was counted at least ten times. This rearrangement joins TRBV5-1 to TRBJ2-6, with D uncertain. V lost 0 bases, J lost 0 bases, and 7 bases lay in between. Germline V gene lookup returns CDR1 SGHRS and CDR2 YFSETQ. CDR3 length: 16 amino acids. Written as DNA, the CDR3 is TGCGCCAGCAGCTTGGGACCGGCCTCTGGGGCCAACGTCCTGACTTTC. As protein: CASSLGPASGANVLTF.

This clonotype has at least ten counts. The chain recombines TRBV4-1 with TRBJ1-1, with 7 positions matching TRBD1. V lost 5 bases and J lost 2; bases outside the gene matches: 5. In germline, CDR1 is MGHRA, CDR2 YSYEKL. This CDR3 contains 14 residues. DNA for the CDR3: TGCGCCAGCAGCACCGACAGGGCAAACACTGAAGCTTTCTTT. Protein sequence: CASSTDRANTEAFF.

At least ten counts were recorded for this clonotype. The chain uses TRBV6-2 or TRBV6-3 and TRBJ2-1, with 7 bases aligning to TRBD1. Germline CDR1 reads MNHEY; CDR2 reads SVGEGT. Trimming removed 6 bases from V and 1 base from J; junction bases left unmatched: 3. This CDR3 region has 14 residues. Here the CDR3 reads CASSMGQSYNEQFF. In DNA form, the CDR3 reads TGTGCCAGCAGCATGGGACAGTCCTACAATGAGCAGTTCTTC.

The chain employs TRBV30 and TRBJ1-5; possible D gene TRBD1, 5 bases. Germline V gives CDR1 GTSNPN, CDR2 SVGIG (reference sequence). V lost 1 base and J lost 6, with 10 bases in between. The CDR3 covers 13 residues. The CDR3, as DNA: TGTGCCTGGAGTGGGCAGGGAGGTCAGCCCCAGCATTTT. Amino acid sequence: CAWSGQGGQPQHF.

The sample holds many counts of this clonotype. The V call is TRBV4-3, the J call TRBJ2-7; TRBD1 matches at 7 bases. This CDR3 comprises 17 residues. Germline trimming cut 0 bases from V and 1 base from J; bases unmatched to any gene: 9. CDR1 and CDR2 (germline): LGHNA, YSLEER. The CDR3 DNA follows: TGCGCCAGCAGCCAAGATATAACGGACAGGTGGTCCTACGAGCAGTACTTC. Residues: CASSQDITDRWSYEQYF.

This clonotype was observed many times. The chain carries TRBV6-1 and TRBJ2-3, with D perhaps matching TRBD2 (7 bases). This CDR3 spans 15 amino acids. Germline loops: CDR1 MNHNS, CDR2 SASEGT. V lost 1 base to trimming and J lost 2 bases, with 10 bases between them. The CDR3 here is CASSEVAGATDTQYF. DNA of the CDR3: TGTGCCAGCAGTGAAGTCGCGGGGGCCACAGATACGCAGTATTTT.

The sample holds many counts of this clonotype. The gene calls are TRBV24-1 and TRBJ2-3; D gene ambiguous. Deletions cut 4 bases from V and 6 bases from J, with 7 bases between. The germline V gene has CDR1 KGHDR and CDR2 SFDVKD. This CDR3 comprises 12 residues. The CDR3 nucleotides are TGTGCCACCAGTGACCTCTACGATACGCAGTATTTT. This encodes CATSDLYDTQYF.